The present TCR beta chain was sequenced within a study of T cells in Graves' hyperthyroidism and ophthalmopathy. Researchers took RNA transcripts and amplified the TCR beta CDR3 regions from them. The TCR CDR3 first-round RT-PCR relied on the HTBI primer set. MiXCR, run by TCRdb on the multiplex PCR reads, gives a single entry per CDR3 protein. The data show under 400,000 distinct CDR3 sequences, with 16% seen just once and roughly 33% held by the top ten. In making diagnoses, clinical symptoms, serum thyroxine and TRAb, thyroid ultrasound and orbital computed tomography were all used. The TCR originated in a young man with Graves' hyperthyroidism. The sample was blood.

The CDR3 loop reads CATSAWEGGYTF. The CDR3 DNA is TGTGCCACCAGTGCGTGGGAAGGCGGCTACACCTTC. V gene TRBV24-1 combines with J gene TRBJ1-2; D is ambiguous. V was shortened by 5 bases and J by 8 bases, with 11 bases between the two germline ends. CDR1 and CDR2 from the germline V gene are KGHDR and SFDVKD. The CDR3 consists of 12 residues.